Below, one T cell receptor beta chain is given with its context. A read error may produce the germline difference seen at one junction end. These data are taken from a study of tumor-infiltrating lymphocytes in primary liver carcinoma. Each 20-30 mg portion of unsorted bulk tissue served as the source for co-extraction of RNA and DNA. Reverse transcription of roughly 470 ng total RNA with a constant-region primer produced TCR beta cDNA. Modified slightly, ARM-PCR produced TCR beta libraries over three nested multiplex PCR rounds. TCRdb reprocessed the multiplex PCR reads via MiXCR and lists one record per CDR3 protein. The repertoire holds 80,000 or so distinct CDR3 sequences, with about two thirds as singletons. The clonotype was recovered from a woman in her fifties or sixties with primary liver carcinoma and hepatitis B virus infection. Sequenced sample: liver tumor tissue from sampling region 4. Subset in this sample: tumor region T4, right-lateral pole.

This chain's CDR3 is CASSYGGRTSGSEHYF. The CDR3 region has the DNA TGCGCCAGCAGCTACGGCGGGAGGACCTCGGGAAGCGAGCACTATTTC. This rearrangement joins TRBV11-2 to TRBJ2-7; 8 positions agree with TRBD2. CDR3 length: 16 residues. From germline, CDR1 is SGHAT and CDR2 FQNNGV.